What follows are 22 T cell receptor beta chains derived from one specimen sequenced in a study of beta chain features in type 1 diabetes. The whole isolated RNA underwent reverse transcription, so sequencing captured expressed TCRB transcripts. The assay was immunoSEQ multiplex PCR, and TCRdb's table has in-frame clones only and misses some. The sample shows about 620,000 clones, around 16% of them seen only once. The sample comprised naive CD4+ T cells from blood. Receptors were obtained from a man between 18 and 35 years old in good health.

This clone was observed a handful of times. This chain uses TRBV9 with TRBJ2-2; no clear D. The germline CDR1 and CDR2 sequences are SGDLS and YYNGEE. This CDR3 has 16 residues. Trimming took off 0 bases at V and 1 base at J, with 10 bases between the two ends. CDR3 sequence reads: CASSVGPSRNTGELFF. In nucleotides, the CDR3 is TGTGCCAGCAGCGTAGGCCCCTCAAGGAACACCGGGGAGCTGTTTTTT.

This clone appeared a few times. The V call is TRBV2, the J call TRBJ2-7; possibly TRBD1 for D (5 bases). CDR1 is SNHLY, CDR2 FYNNEI, per germline. The V end was cut by 1 base, the J end by 3 bases, with 13 bases between. The CDR3 length is 15 residues. Written as DNA, the CDR3 is TGTGCCAGCAGTGAAGAATGGGCAGGGATCTACGAGCAGTACTTC. Residues: CASSEEWAGIYEQYF.

This clone was observed a few times. This sequence joins TRBV10-3 and TRBJ2-7; TRBD1 matches at 7 bases. Trimming removed 6 bases from V and 5 bases from J; junction bases left unmatched: 4. Looked up from germline, CDR1 is ENHRY and CDR2 is SYGVKD. The CDR3 runs to 12 residues. The CDR3, as DNA: TGTGCCATCAGGACAGGGTTCCACGAGCAGTACTTC. Amino acid sequence: CAIRTGFHEQYF.

The chain links TRBV4-2 to TRBJ1-4, with a possible D match to TRBD1 (5 bases). This CDR3 is built from 15 residues. Germline V gene lookup returns CDR1 LGHNA and CDR2 YNFKEQ. V lost 1 base to trimming and J lost 8 bases, with 14 bases between them. The CDR3 loop is CASSQGGTSGEKLFF. As DNA, the CDR3 is TGTGCCAGCAGCCAAGGGGGGACCTCAGGAGAAAAACTGTTTTTT.

J is TRBJ2-1 and V is TRBV19; 7 bases match TRBD1. The CDR3 covers 17 residues. V lost 1 base to trimming and J lost 1 base; unmatched junction nucleotides: 7. Germline values: CDR1 LNHDA, CDR2 SQIVND (reference sequence). In DNA, the CDR3 is TGTGCCAGTAGTATAGGAAGACAGGGCCTTTCCTACAATGAGCAGTTCTTC. Amino acid sequence: CASSIGRQGLSYNEQFF.

The gene calls are TRBV5-1 and TRBJ2-3; D uncertain. The germline CDR1 and CDR2 sequences are SGHRS and YFSETQ. V lost 2 bases and J 0 bases, leaving 7 bases between the germline ends. The CDR3 totals 14 residues. The DNA of the CDR3 is TGCGCCAGCAGCTTCGGAGCCAGCACAGATACGCAGTATTTT. Its protein product is CASSFGASTDTQYF. The full variable domain, with the rest looked up from reference TRBV5-1 and TRBJ2-3, is KAGVTQTPRYLIKTRGQQVTLSCSPISGHRSVSWYQQTPGQGLQFLFEYFSETQRNKGNFPGRFSGRQFSNSRSEMNVSTLELGDSALYLCASSFGASTDTQYFGPGTRLTVL.

This chain joins TRBV28 and TRBJ2-1; 7 bases agree with TRBD1. V lost 7 bases, J lost 8 bases, and 8 bases stayed unmatched. This CDR3 spans 13 amino acids. In germline, CDR1 is MDHEN, CDR2 SYDVKM. CDR3 residues: CASKIQGEHEQFF. Written as DNA, the CDR3 is TGTGCCAGCAAGATTCAGGGGGAGCATGAGCAGTTCTTC.

This rearrangement joins TRBV5-4 to TRBJ2-7, with D perhaps given as TRBD1 or TRBD2 (6 bases each). There are 13 residues in the CDR3. V shed 5 bases and J shed 2 bases, with 11 bases lying between them. Looked up from germline, CDR1 is SGHNT and CDR2 is YYREEE (reference sequence). The CDR3, as DNA: TGTGCCAGCAGTAGGGGGGACGCCTACGAGCAGTACTTC. Its translation: CASSRGDAYEQYF.

V gene TRBV7-8 combines with J gene TRBJ2-5, with D hard to call. The CDR3 totals 11 residues. Per germline, CDR1 SGHVS and CDR2 FQNEAQ. The V gene lost 4 bases and the J gene lost 5 bases, with 5 bases spanning the gap. The chain's CDR3 is CASSYLETQYF. CDR3 nucleotide sequence: TGTGCCAGCAGCTATTTGGAGACCCAGTACTTC.

This clone was recorded a few times. The J gene is TRBJ1-1, the V gene TRBV5-1; 9 bases line up with TRBD1. The germline CDR1 and CDR2 sequences are SGHRS and YFSETQ. J gave up 4 bases and V 4 bases, and 11 bases lay outside the gene matches. The length of the CDR3 is 16 residues. Here the CDR3 DNA reads TGCGCCAGCAGCCCGGACAGGGGAGAGGTGAGCACTGAAGCTTTCTTT. It yields the protein CASSPDRGEVSTEAFF.

The chain uses TRBV6-1 and TRBJ1-5, with a weak D call TRBD1 (5 bases). The length of the CDR3 is 14 residues. From germline, CDR1 is MNHNS and CDR2 SASEGT. V was cut by 2 bases and J by 7 bases, with 12 bases left in between. The CDR3 coding sequence is TGTGCCAGCAGTGAAACAGGTACATGGCAGCCCCAGCATTTT. Translating gives CASSETGTWQPQHF.

This clone was counted only a few times. This chain joins TRBV6-6 and TRBJ2-1, with TRBD2 matching 14 bases. Germline V CDR1 and CDR2: MNHNY, SVGAGI (reference sequence). This CDR3 is 12 amino acids long. V dropped 4 bases and J dropped 14; count of bases not matched to a gene: 1. The CDR3: CASSSTSGREFF. In DNA form, the CDR3 reads TGTGCCAGCAGTTCGACTAGCGGGAGGGAGTTCTTC.

This clone was seen only a few times. V gene TRBV5-1 combines with J gene TRBJ1-1; D possibly corresponds to TRBD1 (5 bases). This CDR3 contains 13 residues. Trimming stripped 0 bases from V and 5 bases from J, with 8 bases between. Looked up from germline, CDR1 is SGHRS and CDR2 is YFSETQ. CDR3 loop: CASSLAGLTEAFF. CDR3 DNA sequence: TGCGCCAGCAGCTTGGCAGGGTTAACTGAAGCTTTCTTT.

This clone has a handful of counts. V is TRBV4-2 and J is TRBJ1-1; 10 bases are shared with TRBD1. This CDR3 spans 15 amino acids. V was pared by 4 bases and J by 7 bases, with 9 bases of the junction left unmatched. The germline gives CDR1 LGHNA, CDR2 YNFKEQ. CDR3 DNA: TGTGCCAGCAGCCCTTTGACAGGGGGCGAGAATGAAGCTTTCTTT. Translating it yields CASSPLTGGENEAFF.

This clone has just a few counts. The chain uses TRBV28 and TRBJ1-5; the match to TRBD1 covers 7 bases. The junction had 7 bases not matched to a gene; V was cut back by 2 bases and J by 6 bases. Germline V gene sequence: CDR1 MDHEN, CDR2 SYDVKM. The CDR3 length is 15 residues. In DNA form, the CDR3 reads TGTGCCAGCAGTTTACCCCCCGGGACAGTTCAGCCCCAGCATTTT. This translates into CASSLPPGTVQPQHF.

The chain has TRBV9 and TRBJ2-1; 7 nucleotides align to TRBD2. J was trimmed by 4 bases and V by 4 bases; bases with no gene match: 8. The CDR3 totals 15 residues. Germline CDR1 is SGDLS and CDR2 is YYNGEE. This chain's CDR3 is CASSPPGLPYNEQFF. CDR3 bases: TGTGCCAGCAGCCCCCCGGGACTACCTTACAATGAGCAGTTCTTC.

The chain links TRBV27 to TRBJ1-2; 7 bases align to TRBD1. The CDR3 runs to 15 residues. The germline CDR1 and CDR2 sequences are MNHEY and SMNVEV (reference sequence). Trimming cost V 2 bases and J 4 bases; bases outside gene matches: 7. The CDR3 DNA reads TGTGCCAGCAGTTTAAACCCCAGGGGGGCCTATGGCTACACCTTC. It yields the protein CASSLNPRGAYGYTF.

The V gene is TRBV11-2, the J gene TRBJ2-5, with 9 bases lining up with TRBD2. CDR1 SGHAT and CDR2 FQNNGV come from the germline V gene. V shed 3 bases, J shed 5 bases, and the junction held 13 bases outside the gene matches. This CDR3 has 17 residues. The CDR3, as DNA: TGTGCCAGCAGCTTGCACATCGCTGGACTAGCGCGGGAGACCCAGTACTTC. It yields the protein CASSLHIAGLARETQYF. The full variable domain, in which reference TRBV11-2 and TRBJ2-5 provide the parts outside the CDR3, is EAGVAQSPRYKIIEKRQSVAFWCNPISGHATLYWYQQILGQGPKLLIQFQNNGVVDDSQLPKDRFSAERLKGVDSTLKIQPAKLEDSAVYLCASSLHIAGLARETQYFGPGTRLLVL.

The chain links TRBV7-2 to TRBJ2-2; no clear D. This CDR3 is 13 amino acids long. The V end was cut by 5 bases, the J end by 5 bases, with 9 bases between. Germline V gene lookup returns CDR1 SGHTA and CDR2 FQGNSA. The CDR3 loop reads CASSHGRTGELFF. Written as DNA, the CDR3 is TGTGCCAGCAGCCATGGCCGAACCGGGGAGCTGTTTTTT. The whole variable domain, filled in from reference TRBV7-2 and TRBJ2-2, reads GAGVSQSPSNKVTEKGKDVELRCDPISGHTALYWYRQSLGQGLEFLIYFQGNSAPDKSGLPSDRFSAERTGGSVSTLTIQRTQQEDSAVYLCASSHGRTGELFFGEGSRLTVL.

This clone was picked up a small number of times. The V and J genes are TRBV6-5 and TRBJ2-7; 11 bases map to TRBD2. The trim removed 0 bases at V and 1 base at J, leaving 2 bases unmatched. The length of the CDR3 is 16 residues. CDR1 and CDR2 from the germline V gene are MNHEY and SVGAGI. The CDR3 DNA sequence: TGTGCCAGCAGTTACTCCCGACTAGCGGGGTCCTACGAGCAGTACTTC. Amino acids: CASSYSRLAGSYEQYF.

This clone was counted between two and nine times. The chain couples TRBV25-1 to TRBJ1-1; 9 bases match TRBD1. In germline, CDR1 is MGHDK, CDR2 SYGVNS. The CDR3 loop spans 16 amino acids. Unmatched junction bases numbered 11, after V lost 8 bases and J lost 1 base. The DNA for the CDR3 is TGTGCCAGCTCGAAGGGACAGGGCCTCTCGAACACTGAAGCTTTCTTT. Its protein product is CASSKGQGLSNTEAFF.

This clone was counted a few times. V and J are TRBV29-1 and TRBJ1-1; 8 bases map to TRBD1. This CDR3 comprises 14 residues. Germline assignment: CDR1 SQVTM and CDR2 ANQGSEA. V lost 4 bases, J lost 2 bases, and 6 bases stayed unmatched. The CDR3: CSVGEGQVNTEAFF. CDR3 bases: TGCAGCGTTGGAGAGGGACAGGTCAACACTGAAGCTTTCTTT.